This T cell receptor beta chain was captured in a study of long-term antiretroviral therapy in people with HIV. Overall study results and limits: In HIV, the repertoires covered a tighter span of CDR3 lengths than in controls. Collection spanned 2004 to 2017; ART regimens may be less effective than current ones.

Samples held 1-10 million cryopreserved PBMC, and DNA extraction followed. Concerning this clone itself: Its antigen is unidentified.

Version v3.0 of the immunoSEQ assay ran at survey level. The assay was immunoSEQ multiplex PCR, and TCRdb's table has in-frame clones only and misses some. Found here are 36,000 or so clones, roughly 80% of them singletons; the top ten hold approximately 6.2%. The germline gives CDR1 KGHSH, CDR2 LQKENI. V lost 0 bases, J lost 4 bases, and 7 bases lay in between. The CDR3 consists of 13 residues. The genes are TRBV18 and TRBJ2-7, with D unclear. Sequenced material: unsorted PBMCs, taken 0.6 years after starting antiretroviral therapy. The receptor's source is a man younger than 35 with HIV. CDR3 nucleotides: TGTGCCAGCTCACCACCGGCGTCTTACGAGCAGTACTTC. The encoded protein is CASSPPASYEQYF.